The 21 T cell receptor beta chains below come from one sample, sequenced in a study of blood T cell repertoires in COVID-19. The data were produced by immunoSEQ multiplex PCR, yet TCRdb's version contains in-frame clones alone and is incomplete. The profile shows about 140,000 clones, approximately 80% of them singletons. Sequenced: peripheral blood. The receptors were gathered from a woman aged 80 or older in a cohort sampled during active or convalescent COVID-19.

This rearrangement joins TRBV10-2 to TRBJ2-3, with TRBD2 identical over 13 bases. The V and J ends lost 6 bases and 4 bases, in that order; junction bases with no gene match: 7. CDR3 length: 16 amino acids. CDR1 is WSHSY, CDR2 SAAADI, per germline. In DNA form, the CDR3 reads TGCGCCAGCAGAGGACTAGCGGGGGCCCAGGCAGATACGCAGTATTTT. Translation gives CASRGLAGAQADTQYF.

The rearrangement links TRBV7-6 to TRBJ2-2; unclear D gene. The CDR3 contains 13 residues. V was trimmed by 5 bases and J by 5 bases, leaving 9 bases between them. Germline values: CDR1 SGHVS, CDR2 FNYEAQ. The CDR3 sequence is CASSPSWTGELFF. For the CDR3, the DNA is TGTGCCAGCAGCCCGAGCTGGACCGGGGAGCTGTTTTTT.

The CDR3 DNA reads as TGTGCCAGCAGGATAGCCGGTAGCCGCGAGCAGTACTTC. It encodes CASRIAGSREQYF. V and J are TRBV12-3 or TRBV12-4 and TRBJ2-7; the D is unclear. Trimming cost V 6 bases and J 6 bases, with 15 bases left between them. The CDR3 length is 13 residues.

The rearrangement joins TRBV9 to TRBJ1-2; TRBD1 is a possible D gene (5 bases). The CDR3 loop spans 13 amino acids. CDR1 SGDLS and CDR2 YYNGEE come from the germline V gene. CDR3 residues: CASGGVGYYGYTF. The CDR3 DNA is TGTGCGAGCGGAGGGGTAGGGTACTATGGCTACACCTTC.

V usage is TRBV6-5 and J usage is TRBJ2-3; D gene unclear. Germline lookup yields CDR1 MNHEY and CDR2 SVGAGI. The CDR3 length is 12 residues. Trimming shortened V by 7 bases and J by 5 bases, and 10 bases separated the two germline ends. CDR3 region: CASTDRGDTQYF. The CDR3, as DNA: TGTGCCAGCACGGATAGAGGAGATACGCAGTATTTT.

This rearrangement joins TRBV28 to TRBJ1-4, with TRBD1 identical over 8 bases. This CDR3 comprises 15 residues. Germline assignment: CDR1 MDHEN and CDR2 SYDVKM. J gave up 8 bases and V 3 bases, and 8 bases lay outside the gene matches. This chain's CDR3 is CASSLQGAGGEKLFF. The CDR3, as DNA: TGTGCCAGCAGTTTGCAGGGGGCCGGGGGGGAAAAACTGTTTTTT.

The chain joins TRBV6-5 to TRBJ1-3, with unresolved D. There are 14 residues in the CDR3. CDR1 and CDR2 (germline): MNHEY, SVGAGI. V was trimmed by 6 bases and J by 0 bases, leaving 9 bases between them. CDR3 bases: TGTGCCAGCAGCCTAGTTATCTCTGGAAACACCATATATTTT. Its protein product is CASSLVISGNTIYF.

This clone was found many times. This chain links TRBV9 with TRBJ2-6; 7 nucleotides match TRBD2. The germline V gene has CDR1 SGDLS and CDR2 YYNGEE. The CDR3 has 19 residues. The J segment lost 2 bases and the V segment lost 1 base, leaving 12 bases of the junction unmatched. The CDR3 protein is CASSVLGGGATTGANVLTF. As DNA, the CDR3 is TGTGCCAGCAGCGTATTGGGCGGGGGTGCTACAACTGGGGCCAACGTCCTGACTTTC.

V and J are TRBV28 and TRBJ1-5, with 7 bases fitting TRBD1. Unmatched junction bases numbered 6, after V lost 4 bases and J lost 3 bases. The CDR3 spans 15 residues. Germline lookup yields CDR1 MDHEN and CDR2 SYDVKM. This CDR3 is CASSSTGQVNQPQHF. DNA of the CDR3: TGTGCCAGCAGTTCAACCGGACAGGTCAATCAGCCCCAGCATTTT.

The J gene is TRBJ2-7, the V gene TRBV18; 7 bases match TRBD2. Per germline, CDR1 KGHSH and CDR2 LQKENI. There are 14 residues in the CDR3. The ends lost 5 bases at V and 2 bases at J; junction bases unmatched: 6. The CDR3 sequence is CASSEGSGAYEQYV. Written as DNA, the CDR3 is TGTGCCAGCTCAGAAGGGAGCGGGGCCTACGAGCAGTACGTC.

The rearrangement uses TRBV9 and TRBJ2-7; D gene ambiguous. Germline V gene data show CDR1 as SGDLS and CDR2 as YYNGEE. This CDR3 spans 13 amino acids. Trimming shortened V by 0 bases and J by 7 bases, and 11 bases separated the two germline ends. CDR3 amino acids: CASSVASSGEQYF. Here the CDR3 DNA reads TGTGCCAGCAGCGTAGCTTCCTCCGGGGAGCAGTACTTC.

The chain combines TRBV7-3 with TRBJ1-6; D might be TRBD1 (6 bases). CDR3 length: 15 amino acids. V lost 5 bases and J 2 bases, leaving 10 bases between the germline ends. Germline values: CDR1 SGHTA, CDR2 FQGTGA. CDR3 DNA sequence: TGTGCCAGCAGCCCACAGGGTACCTATAATTCACCCCTCCACTTT. Translation gives CASSPQGTYNSPLHF.

J is TRBJ2-1 and V is TRBV10-3; 7 bases match TRBD2. V shed 2 bases and J 8 bases; nucleotides not matched to a gene: 12. Germline CDR1 and CDR2: ENHRY and SYGVKD. This CDR3 contains 16 residues. The CDR3 nucleotides are TGTGCCATCAGTGAGCCGACCGGGGCCCGGGGGGATGAGCAGTTCTTC. This translates into CAISEPTGARGDEQFF.

The chain couples TRBV28 to TRBJ1-5, with TRBD1 as a possible D gene (6 bases). The CDR3 runs to 14 residues. The V end lost 9 bases, the J end lost 2 bases, and 14 bases lay between the germline ends. Germline loops: CDR1 MDHEN, CDR2 SYDVKM. The CDR3 nucleotides are TGTGCCAGTACAGACAGGTCGGGCAATCAGCCCCAGCATTTT. It specifies CASTDRSGNQPQHF.

V and J are TRBV11-2 and TRBJ1-1; 9 bases agree with TRBD1. Trimming took 1 base from V and 4 from J; bases not matched to a gene: 4. Per germline, CDR1 SGHAT and CDR2 FQNNGV. CDR3 length equals 15 residues. CDR3 nucleotide sequence: TGTGCCAGCAGCTTAGTGGGGACAGGGATCACTGAAGCTTTCTTT. Amino acid sequence: CASSLVGTGITEAFF.

This clone was recorded once. The rearrangement uses TRBV7-9 and TRBJ2-1; possibly TRBD2 for D (5 bases). Per germline, CDR1 SEHNR and CDR2 FQNEAQ (reference sequence). V lost 2 bases to trimming and J lost 10 bases, with 9 bases between them. The CDR3 has 12 amino acids. The DNA for the CDR3 is TGTGCCAGCAGCTTACCGGGATGGGAGCAGTTCTTC. Amino acids: CASSLPGWEQFF.

The chain combines TRBV7-2 with TRBJ2-2; 7 bases are shared with TRBD2. V was clipped by 6 bases and J by 0 bases; unmatched bases: 7. CDR3 length: 16 amino acids. Germline values: CDR1 SGHTA, CDR2 FQGNSA. The CDR3 reads CASSRGGGANTGELFF. The CDR3 coding sequence is TGTGCCAGCAGTCGAGGTGGGGGGGCGAACACCGGGGAGCTGTTTTTT.

V gene TRBV2 combines with J gene TRBJ1-1; TRBD1 matches 9 bases. The CDR3 loop spans 14 amino acids. Trimming cost V 6 bases and J 3 bases; bases outside gene matches: 5. Germline V gene sequence: CDR1 SNHLY, CDR2 FYNNEI. The CDR3 nucleotides are TGTGCCAGCAGCCGGGACAGGGCCTACACTGAAGCTTTCTTT. It is translated as CASSRDRAYTEAFF. Full variable domain (remainder filled in from reference TRBV2 and TRBJ1-1): EPEVTQTPSHQVTQMGQEVILRCVPISNHLYFYWYRQILGQKVEFLVSFYNNEISEKSEIFDDQFSVERPDGSNFTLKIRSTKLEDSAMYFCASSRDRAYTEAFFGQGTRLTVV.

This sequence joins TRBV3-1 (or the pseudogene TRBV3-2) and TRBJ2-5; 8 bases are a match to TRBD1. Germline V lookup: CDR1 LGHDT, CDR2 YNNKEL (reference sequence). This CDR3 region has 14 residues. The ends lost 2 bases at V and 2 bases at J; junction bases unmatched: 1. The CDR3 DNA sequence: TGTGCCAGCAGCCAAAACAGGGGGCAAGAGACCCAGTACTTC. Its protein is CASSQNRGQETQYF.

The genes are TRBV5-4 and TRBJ1-2; TRBD1 matches 7 bases. The germline CDR1 and CDR2 sequences are SGHNT and YYREEE (reference sequence). J was trimmed by 2 bases and V by 3 bases; bases with no gene match: 7. The CDR3 runs 15 residues. CDR3: CASSSATGMNYGYTF. CDR3 in DNA: TGTGCCAGCAGCTCGGCGACAGGGATGAACTATGGCTACACCTTC.

The chain is built from TRBV4-1 and TRBJ2-1; perhaps TRBD1 as D (7 bases). Germline V CDR1 and CDR2: MGHRA, YSYEKL. The CDR3 runs 15 residues. V lost 3 bases, J lost 7 bases, and 16 bases lay in between. CDR3 region: CASSHPGAGGNEQFF. In DNA form, the CDR3 reads TGCGCCAGCAGCCACCCGGGGGCAGGGGGGAATGAGCAGTTCTTC.